The 26 T cell receptor beta chains below were found in one sample sequenced in a study of blood T cell repertoires in COVID-19. Profiling relied on immunoSEQ multiplex PCR, and the TCRdb table lists in-frame clones only, not all of them. This sample has some 180,000 clones, with roughly 90% found just once. The sample was peripheral blood. Receptors originate from a man aged 40-49 years with acute or convalescent COVID-19.

The table lists this clone with a few counts. The rearrangement joins TRBV6-6 to TRBJ2-5; TRBD1 agrees at 7 bases. This CDR3 is built from 12 residues. Germline CDR1 MNHNY, CDR2 SVGAGI (reference sequence). V was clipped by 9 bases and J by 5 bases; unmatched bases: 6. This CDR3 reads CASTGVGETQYF. In DNA form, the CDR3 reads TGTGCCAGTACAGGGGTCGGGGAGACCCAGTACTTC.

This chain uses TRBV10-3 with TRBJ2-5, with TRBD2 identical over 8 bases. The V and J ends lost 11 bases and 3 bases, in that order; junction bases with no gene match: 5. The CDR3 runs 12 residues. Per germline, CDR1 ENHRY and CDR2 SYGVKD. Written as DNA, the CDR3 is TGTGCCGTACTAGCGGAGGAAGAGACCCAGTACTTC. Translation gives CAVLAEEETQYF.

The chain joins TRBV5-1 to TRBJ2-1, with TRBD1 identical over 8 bases. J lost 2 bases, V lost 0 bases, and 1 base had no gene match. The CDR3 length is 15 residues. Germline CDR1 SGHRS, CDR2 YFSETQ. In nucleotides, the CDR3 is TGCGCCAGCAGCTTGGAGGGACAGGCCTACAATGAGCAGTTCTTC. Translation gives CASSLEGQAYNEQFF.

V gene TRBV5-1 combines with J gene TRBJ2-1, with TRBD2 matching over 10 bases. Germline CDR1 SGHRS, CDR2 YFSETQ. V shed 3 bases, J shed 2 bases, and the junction held 8 bases outside the gene matches. The length of the CDR3 is 17 residues. The CDR3 DNA follows: TGCGCCAGCAGCTCCTACCTAGCGGGGGCCCCCTACAATGAGCAGTTCTTC. Its translation is CASSSYLAGAPYNEQFF.

The J gene is TRBJ1-1, the V gene TRBV18; a weak D match, TRBD1 (6 bases). This CDR3 region has 14 residues. Germline values: CDR1 KGHSH, CDR2 LQKENI. With 6 bases removed from V and 0 bases from J, the gap between germline ends came to 11 bases. In DNA, the CDR3 is TGTGCCAGCTCGCGACAGGAGCTGAACACTGAAGCTTTCTTT. Translating it yields CASSRQELNTEAFF.

J is TRBJ2-4 and V is TRBV19, with 7 bases matching TRBD2. The germline CDR1 and CDR2 sequences are LNHDA and SQIVND (reference sequence). V shed 11 bases, J shed 3 bases, and the junction held 31 bases outside the gene matches. The CDR3 sequence is 21 residues long. The CDR3 DNA is TGTGCCCGCTTTAGTCTCCCTTTATCAGTTTCTAGCGGAGAACACAAAAACATTCAGTACTTC. The encoded protein is CARFSLPLSVSSGEHKNIQYF.

The J gene is TRBJ1-1, the V gene TRBV20-1; D not certain. The CDR3 covers 14 residues. V gave up 3 bases and J gave up 0 bases, with 11 bases separating them. Germline V gene sequence: CDR1 DFQATT, CDR2 SNEGSKA (reference sequence). CDR3 DNA sequence: TGCAGTGCTAGTCGCCCTAGATTGAACACTGAAGCTTTCTTT. This codes for CSASRPRLNTEAFF.

As DNA, the CDR3 is TGCGCCAGCAGCTTCGAACAGGGGGGGAGGGAGACCCAGTACTTC. It translates to CASSFEQGGRETQYF. J is TRBJ2-5 and V is TRBV5-1, with D possibly being TRBD1 (8 bases). The germline V gene encodes CDR1 SGHRS and CDR2 YFSETQ. V lost 2 bases to trimming and J lost 5 bases, with 16 bases between them. The CDR3 has 15 residues. Together with reference TRBV5-1 and TRBJ2-5, the CDR3 gives the full variable domain: KAGVTQTPRYLIKTRGQQVTLSCSPISGHRSVSWYQQTPGQGLQFLFEYFSETQRNKGNFPGRFSGRQFSNSRSEMNVSTLELGDSALYLCASSFEQGGRETQYFGPGTRLLVL.

The chain recombines TRBV28 with TRBJ2-2; 8 bases fit TRBD1. The CDR3 is 16 residues long. V lost 10 bases to trimming and J lost 8 bases; unmatched junction nucleotides: 18. Germline CDR1 is MDHEN and CDR2 is SYDVKM. The CDR3 here is CATDFRDRTTEGELFF. The DNA for the CDR3 is TGTGCCACTGATTTCCGGGACAGGACGACTGAGGGGGAGCTGTTTTTT.

The chain employs TRBV7-2 and TRBJ1-2; 10 bases align to TRBD1. CDR3 size: 14 residues. The germline V gene encodes CDR1 SGHTA and CDR2 FQGNSA. V lost 5 bases and J lost 4; bases outside the gene matches: 4. The CDR3 reads CASSADRGGYGYTF. In nucleotides, the CDR3 is TGTGCCAGCAGCGCGGACAGGGGGGGCTATGGCTACACCTTC.

The rearrangement links TRBV3-1 (or the pseudogene TRBV3-2) to TRBJ1-2; a weak D match, TRBD1 (6 bases). This CDR3 spans 13 amino acids. The V end lost 3 bases, the J end lost 2 bases, and 7 bases lay between the germline ends. The germline gives CDR1 LGHDT, CDR2 YNNKEL (reference sequence). CDR3 nucleotides: TGTGCCAGCAGCCAGGGGGCAAACTATGGCTACACCTTC. Its translation: CASSQGANYGYTF.

This sequence joins TRBV6-5 and TRBJ1-2, with 7 nucleotides matching TRBD1. The CDR3 has 14 amino acids. Germline trimming cut 4 bases from V and 2 bases from J; bases unmatched to any gene: 4. Germline-derived CDR1 and CDR2 are MNHEY and SVGAGI. The CDR3 protein is CASSFSTGNYGYTF. CDR3 sequence (DNA): TGTGCCAGCAGTTTTTCGACAGGGAACTATGGCTACACCTTC.

The chain recombines TRBV12-3 or TRBV12-4 with TRBJ1-1; 8 bases map to TRBD1. The CDR3 sequence is 12 residues long. V shed 4 bases, J shed 9 bases, and the junction held 4 bases outside the gene matches. The CDR3 region is CASSSLRGQAFF. The CDR3 DNA reads TGTGCCAGCAGTTCTCTCAGGGGGCAAGCTTTCTTT.

The rearrangement links TRBV7-8 to TRBJ2-4, with D possibly matching TRBD1 (6 bases). V lost 5 bases, J lost 0 bases, and 29 bases lay in between. Germline values: CDR1 SGHVS, CDR2 FQNEAQ. The CDR3 is 21 amino acids. In nucleotides, the CDR3 is TGTGCCAGCAGCCCCAGATCTTGGGACACTTTAATAGGGCTAGCCAAAAACATTCAGTACTTC. This gives the protein CASSPRSWDTLIGLAKNIQYF. The full variable domain, completed using reference TRBV7-8 and TRBJ2-4, is GAGVSQSPRYKVAKRGQDVALRCDPISGHVSLFWYQQALGQGPEFLTYFQNEAQLDKSGLPSDRFFAERPEGSVSTLKIQRTQQEDSAVYLCASSPRSWDTLIGLAKNIQYFGAGTRLSVL.

The chain joins TRBV9 to TRBJ2-1; perhaps TRBD2 as D (7 bases). Germline V gene lookup returns CDR1 SGDLS and CDR2 YYNGEE. This CDR3 comprises 17 residues. Trimming removed 3 bases at V and 1 base at J, with 17 bases between. The CDR3 loop is CASSASGGPLSYNEQFF. The DNA for the CDR3 is TGTGCCAGCAGCGCGTCCGGGGGGCCTCTGTCCTACAATGAGCAGTTCTTC.

The gene calls are TRBV3-1 (or the pseudogene TRBV3-2) and TRBJ1-1; D is ambiguous. The length of the CDR3 is 13 residues. CDR1 is LGHDT and CDR2 is YNNKEL in the germline V gene (reference sequence). V was trimmed by 2 bases and J by 1 base, leaving 5 bases between them. The CDR3 loop is CASSQTGNTEAFF. Written as DNA, the CDR3 is TGTGCCAGCAGCCAAACGGGGAACACTGAAGCTTTCTTT.

The V and J genes are TRBV28 and TRBJ1-2; maybe TRBD1 (6 bases). Trimming stripped 6 bases from V and 2 bases from J, with 16 bases between. The CDR3 is made up of 15 amino acids. In germline, CDR1 is MDHEN, CDR2 SYDVKM. The CDR3 spells CASRPQGVGNYGYTF. The CDR3 coding sequence is TGTGCCAGCAGGCCACAGGGCGTGGGGAACTATGGCTACACCTTC.

The rearrangement uses TRBV11-2 and TRBJ1-1, with TRBD1 as a possible D gene (5 bases). Trimming stripped 2 bases from V and 5 bases from J, with 15 bases between. The V gene's germline CDR1 is SGHAT and CDR2 FQNNGV. CDR3 size: 15 residues. Here the CDR3 DNA reads TGTGCCAGCAGCTTACTTCAGGCGGGACCGACTGAAGCTTTCTTT. As protein: CASSLLQAGPTEAFF.

This clone has only one observation. The rearrangement joins TRBV12-3 or TRBV12-4 to TRBJ2-1; tentative D call: TRBD1 (5 bases). Deletions cut 3 bases from V and 9 bases from J, with 9 bases between. The CDR3 length is 12 residues. In nucleotides, the CDR3 is TGTGCCAGCAGTTTTTCCCAGGGTGAGCAGTTCTTC. It specifies CASSFSQGEQFF.

This clone was seen once. The V gene is TRBV6-2 or TRBV6-3, the J gene TRBJ2-1; 8 positions match TRBD1. Germline V CDR1 and CDR2: MNHEY, SVGEGT. The V gene end was trimmed by 6 bases and the J gene end by 8 bases; junction bases not matched to a gene: 12. The CDR3 spans 15 residues. CDR3 protein: CASSPHSLTGDEQFF. For the CDR3, the DNA is TGTGCCAGCAGCCCCCATTCCCTGACAGGGGATGAGCAGTTCTTC.

This clone was picked up one time. This chain links TRBV15 with TRBJ1-4, with D possibly matching TRBD1 (6 bases). Trimming took 5 bases from V and 4 from J, leaving 17 bases between them. Germline CDR1 reads LNHNV; CDR2 reads YYDKDF (reference sequence). CDR3 length: 16 amino acids. The CDR3 DNA sequence: TGTGCCACCAGCCCTACCCCTGGGGGCGGTAATGAAAAACTGTTTTTT. Protein sequence: CATSPTPGGGNEKLFF.

The rearrangement uses TRBV5-1 and TRBJ2-2; TRBD1 matches 9 bases. This CDR3 region has 16 residues. Germline V CDR1 and CDR2: SGHRS, YFSETQ. J was trimmed by 2 bases and V by 0 bases; bases with no gene match: 2. The CDR3, as DNA: TGCGCCAGCAGCTTGGGACAGGGGGGAAACACCGGGGAGCTGTTTTTT. Translation: CASSLGQGGNTGELFF.

The J gene is TRBJ2-3, the V gene TRBV2; D is undetermined. Germline loops: CDR1 SNHLY, CDR2 FYNNEI. The CDR3 consists of 10 residues. Trimming removed 8 bases at V and 9 bases at J, with 9 bases between. In DNA form, the CDR3 reads TGTGCCAGCGAGGCGAGCACGCAGTATTTT. Protein: CASEASTQYF.

The chain links TRBV19 to TRBJ1-2, with TRBD1 matching 8 bases. The CDR3 loop spans 15 amino acids. Germline lookup yields CDR1 LNHDA and CDR2 SQIVND (reference sequence). V lost 6 bases and J lost 4; bases outside the gene matches: 10. CDR3 region: CASREAGQAIYGYTF. The CDR3 nucleotides read TGTGCCAGTAGGGAAGCGGGACAGGCAATCTATGGCTACACCTTC.

V usage is TRBV6-6 and J usage is TRBJ1-5, with 8 bases lining up with TRBD1. Germline lookup yields CDR1 MNHNY and CDR2 SVGAGI (reference sequence). This CDR3 has 15 residues. Trimming removed 3 bases from V and 4 bases from J; junction bases left unmatched: 5. This chain's CDR3 is CASSYTGTGNQPQHF. CDR3 nucleotides: TGTGCCAGCAGTTATACCGGGACAGGTAATCAGCCCCAGCATTTT.

The chain has TRBV14 and TRBJ2-3; 10 positions agree with TRBD2. Germline loops: CDR1 SGHDN, CDR2 FVKESK. The CDR3 length is 20 residues. V shed 1 base and J 1 base; nucleotides not matched to a gene: 14. The DNA of the CDR3 is TGTGCCAGCAGCCAAGGTCTGGCGAGCGGGGGGGCATCGGGCACAGATACGCAGTATTTT. Protein: CASSQGLASGGASGTDTQYF. Based on the CDR3 plus reference TRBV14 and TRBJ2-3, the full variable domain is EAGVTQFPSHSVIEKGQTVTLRCDPISGHDNLYWYRRVMGKEIKFLLHFVKESKQDESGMPNNRFLAERTGGTYSTLKVQPAELEDSGVYFCASSQGLASGGASGTDTQYFGPGTRLTVL.